This TCR beta chain was retrieved from a study of blood T cells in healthy people across ages. This clonotype was recorded only once. A sample-barcoded 5' primer and a J-beta primer mix were used in a second PCR of roughly 7 to 12 cycles. TCRdb itself ran the 5' RACE reads through MiXCR, one entry per CDR3 protein. The table has over 1.5 million distinct CDR3 sequences, roughly 49% seen once. V lost 11 bases and J 0 bases, leaving 24 bases between the germline ends. From germline, CDR1 is SNHLY and CDR2 FYNNEI. The CDR3 runs to 17 residues. The sample taken for sequencing was blood. The gene calls are TRBV2 and TRBJ2-3, with D perhaps being TRBD1 or TRBD2 (5 bases each). The source of this sequence is a woman aged 40 to 50 in good health. The CDR3 sequence: CAGRSGQRSSSTDTQYF. The CDR3, as DNA: TGTGCCGGACGCAGCGGACAACGCTCGTCTAGCACAGATACGCAGTATTTT.